One and the same sample provided the 11 T cell receptor beta chains below, sequenced in a study of T cells in localized non-small cell lung cancer. Profiling relied on immunoSEQ multiplex PCR, and the TCRdb table lists in-frame clones only, not all of them. Altogether 15,000 to 20,000 clones are present, 90% being singletons, with the ten largest covering 1.2%. Sequencing used peripheral blood mononuclear cells, obtained before any cancer treatment. These receptors all stem from a woman aged 35 to 70 with stage III lung adenocarcinoma.

This clone was observed a single time. J is TRBJ1-2 and V is TRBV5-1; TRBD1 is a possible D gene (6 bases). Germline V lookup: CDR1 SGHRS, CDR2 YFSETQ. This CDR3 has 14 residues. Trimming stripped 0 bases from V and 3 bases from J, with 9 bases between. The DNA for the CDR3 is TGCGCCAGCAGCTTGGGAACAGGGCACTATGGCTACACCTTC. It translates to CASSLGTGHYGYTF.

The V gene is TRBV6-1, the J gene TRBJ1-1, with 8 bases identical to TRBD1. The CDR3 is 14 amino acids. Germline V lookup: CDR1 MNHNS, CDR2 SASEGT. Trimming at V came to 3 bases and at J to 10 bases, leaving 10 bases not matched to a gene. This chain's CDR3 is CASSDPGQVRRAFF. CDR3 nucleotide sequence: TGTGCCAGCAGTGACCCGGGACAGGTGAGACGAGCTTTCTTT.

V usage is TRBV21-1 and J usage is TRBJ2-2; the table assigns TRBD1, which was not confirmed against the DNA. TRBV21-1 is annotated as a pseudogene. This CDR3 has 15 residues. CDR3 DNA sequence: TGTGCCAGCAGCATCGAAGGGGGCCGTACCGGGGAGCTGTTTTTT. Encoded protein: CASSIEGGRTGELFF.

The rearrangement uses TRBV6-6 and TRBJ2-2, with 7 bases lining up with TRBD2. Germline V gene sequence: CDR1 MNHNY, CDR2 SVGAGI (reference sequence). This CDR3 is built from 15 residues. V was pared by 2 bases and J by 1 base, with 1 base of the junction left unmatched. CDR3 DNA: TGTGCCAGCAGTTACCCTAGCGGGAACACCGGGGAGCTGTTTTTT. This sequence encodes CASSYPSGNTGELFF.

The gene calls are TRBV11-1 and TRBJ2-2, with a possible D match to TRBD2 (6 bases). CDR3 length: 15 residues. V lost 3 bases and J 1 base, leaving 9 bases between the germline ends. Germline CDR1 reads SGHAT; CDR2 reads FQDESV (reference sequence). The CDR3 loop is CASSFGGRNTGELFF. The DNA for the CDR3 is TGTGCCAGCAGCTTCGGAGGGAGGAACACCGGGGAGCTGTTTTTT. Filled out from reference TRBV11-1 and TRBJ2-2, the complete variable domain reads EAEVAQSPRYKITEKSQAVAFWCDPISGHATLYWYRQILGQGPELLVQFQDESVVDDSQLPKDRFSAERLKGVDSTLKIQPAELGDSAMYLCASSFGGRNTGELFFGEGSRLTVL.

The rearrangement links TRBV2 to TRBJ1-2; D is uncertain. Trimming cost V 10 bases and J 1 base, with 10 bases left between them. The germline gives CDR1 SNHLY, CDR2 FYNNEI. There are 12 residues in the CDR3. In DNA form, the CDR3 reads TGTGCCACCATGGACGGTAACTATGGCTACACCTTC. It yields the protein CATMDGNYGYTF.

CDR3 in DNA: TGCAGCGTTAAGAGACTAGCGGAGGCAGATACGCAGTATTTT. It specifies CSVKRLAEADTQYF. The chain employs TRBV29-1 and TRBJ2-3, with 9 bases fitting TRBD2. This CDR3 has 14 amino acids. Germline values: CDR1 SQVTM, CDR2 ANQGSEA. After removal of 5 bases from V and 4 bases from J, the junction contained 7 bases not matched to a gene.

CDR3 region: CASSIDPGGGPKNIQYF. DNA for the CDR3: TGTGCCAGTAGTATAGATCCTGGGGGCGGTCCCAAAAACATTCAGTACTTC. The chain links TRBV19 to TRBJ2-4, with a tentative D call TRBD1 (6 bases). V was trimmed by 0 bases and J by 2 bases, leaving 14 bases between them. The germline V gene has CDR1 LNHDA and CDR2 SQIVND (reference sequence). This CDR3 is 17 amino acids long.

The chain links TRBV27 to TRBJ2-5; the D gene is possibly TRBD2 (5 bases). CDR1 and CDR2 (germline): MNHEY, SMNVEV (reference sequence). The germline V and J ends were trimmed by 2 bases and 2 bases, with 12 bases remaining between them. The length of the CDR3 is 15 residues. The CDR3 sequence is CASSLDSRGQETQYF. Here the CDR3 DNA reads TGTGCCAGCAGTTTAGATTCTAGAGGGCAAGAGACCCAGTACTTC.

V usage is TRBV11-3 and J usage is TRBJ2-1; no definite D call. The germline V gene encodes CDR1 SGHNT and CDR2 YENEEA. This CDR3 is 13 amino acids long. V lost 0 bases and J 5 bases, leaving 5 bases between the germline ends. Here the CDR3 DNA reads TGTGCCAGCAGCTTAGAGTTAAACAATGAGCAGTTCTTC. This codes for CASSLELNNEQFF.

The rearrangement links TRBV30 to TRBJ2-1, with D perhaps matching TRBD1 (5 bases). The ends were cut back, 5 bases at V and 9 bases at J, with 11 bases in the middle. The CDR3 totals 11 residues. Germline V gives CDR1 GTSNPN, CDR2 SVGIG (reference sequence). This chain's CDR3 is CAWRQKGEQFF. Written as DNA, the CDR3 is TGTGCCTGGCGACAGAAAGGTGAGCAGTTCTTC.